Listed here are 12 T cell receptor beta chains from one sample, sequenced in a study of technical replicates of blood from a few donors. The method was immunoSEQ multiplex PCR; TCRdb's version includes in-frame clones alone and lacks a portion of them. The table includes roughly 93,000 clones, 95% detected once. Sequenced input: T cells isolated from PBMCs. The origin of the receptors is a human donor in good health.

This chain links TRBV7-9 with TRBJ2-7; D is possibly TRBD1 (6 bases). The V gene lost 3 bases and the J gene lost 2 bases, with 14 bases spanning the gap. Germline values: CDR1 SEHNR, CDR2 FQNEAQ (reference sequence). CDR3 size: 15 residues. CDR3 loop: CASSFVEGGAYEQYF. The DNA of the CDR3 is TGTGCCAGCAGCTTCGTCGAAGGGGGAGCCTACGAGCAGTACTTC. Looking up the rest from reference TRBV7-9 and TRBJ2-7 gives the full variable domain: DTGVSQNPRHKITKRGQNVTFRCDPISEHNRLYWYRQTLGQGPEFLTYFQNEAQLEKSRLLSDRFSAERPKGSFSTLEIQRTEQGDSAMYLCASSFVEGGAYEQYFGPGTRLTVT.

CDR3 sequence reads: CASSHTYARTSGRGGNTQYF. CDR3 in DNA: TGTGCCAGCAGTCATACTTACGCACGGACTAGCGGGAGAGGAGGAAATACGCAGTATTTT. The rearrangement uses TRBV28 and TRBJ2-3; 13 bases line up with TRBD2. This CDR3 comprises 20 residues. CDR1 and CDR2 from the germline V gene are MDHEN and SYDVKM. V lost 5 bases, J lost 7 bases, and 21 bases stayed unmatched.

J is TRBJ1-4 and V is TRBV7-2, with D possibly TRBD1 on 6 matching bases. V lost 1 base and J 8 bases, leaving 14 bases between the germline ends. Germline V gene lookup returns CDR1 SGHTA and CDR2 FQGNSA. The CDR3 runs 15 residues. The CDR3 reads CASSLGGRGFEKLFF. The CDR3 nucleotides read TGTGCCAGCAGCTTAGGGGGCAGGGGTTTCGAAAAACTGTTTTTT. Together with reference TRBV7-2 and TRBJ1-4, the CDR3 gives the full variable domain: GAGVSQSPSNKVTEKGKDVELRCDPISGHTALYWYRQSLGQGLEFLIYFQGNSAPDKSGLPSDRFSAERTGGSVSTLTIQRTQQEDSAVYLCASSLGGRGFEKLFFGSGTQLSVL.

The V and J genes are TRBV19 and TRBJ2-1; D perhaps matches TRBD2 (6 bases). V was cut by 3 bases and J by 0 bases, with 9 bases left in between. Per the germline V gene, CDR1 is LNHDA and CDR2 is SQIVND (reference sequence). The CDR3 extends over 15 amino acids. The CDR3, as DNA: TGTGCCAGTAGTATCGGACTAAGCTCCTACAATGAGCAGTTCTTC. The encoded protein is CASSIGLSSYNEQFF.

The rearrangement joins TRBV9 to TRBJ2-5, with 8 bases that match TRBD2. CDR3 length equals 15 residues. The germline gives CDR1 SGDLS, CDR2 YYNGEE. The V segment lost 1 base and the J segment 2 bases; nucleotides outside the gene matches: 4. The CDR3 DNA follows: TGTGCCAGCAGCGTATCTAGCGGGTTACAAGAGACCCAGTACTTC. It yields the protein CASSVSSGLQETQYF.

J is TRBJ2-1 and V is TRBV6-4; 7 nucleotides agree with TRBD2. CDR3 length: 15 residues. From germline, CDR1 is MRHNA and CDR2 SNTAGT. The V segment lost 8 bases and the J segment 7 bases; nucleotides outside the gene matches: 14. The DNA for the CDR3 is TGTGCCAGCCGAGAGACTAGCAAGTTTGAAAATGAGCAGTTCTTC. As protein: CASRETSKFENEQFF.

The table lists this clone with a count of one. The V gene is TRBV2, the J gene TRBJ2-7; D possibly corresponds to TRBD2 (5 bases). The V end lost 9 bases, the J end lost 6 bases, and 21 bases lay between the germline ends. CDR3 length equals 14 residues. Germline CDR1 reads SNHLY; CDR2 reads FYNNEI. The CDR3 bases are TGTGCCAGTCTGTCGAGGGATCCCTGCTGCGAGCAGTACTTC. Translated, it gives CASLSRDPCCEQYF.

With regard to this clone: This sample also contains other DNA sequences that code for the same CDR3. The chain combines TRBV6-5 with TRBJ2-1, with a possible D match to TRBD2 (6 bases). The CDR3 covers 15 residues. Trimming took 6 bases from V and 0 from J, leaving 12 bases between them. Germline values: CDR1 MNHEY, CDR2 SVGAGI. The DNA of the CDR3 is TGTGCCAGCAGCCGTAGCGGTAGCTCCTACAATGAGCAGTTCTTC. Translating gives CASSRSGSSYNEQFF.

This chain joins TRBV2 and TRBJ2-7; 8 bases map to TRBD2. The CDR3 runs to 15 residues. Losses at the gene ends were 6 bases for V and 2 bases for J; bases not matched to a gene: 9. Germline assignment: CDR1 SNHLY and CDR2 FYNNEI. CDR3 sequence reads: CASRKTSVITYEQYF. CDR3 nucleotide sequence: TGTGCCAGCAGGAAGACTAGCGTAATAACCTACGAGCAGTACTTC.

This chain connects TRBV30 to TRBJ2-3, with 12 bases fitting TRBD2. The trim removed 1 base at V and 1 base at J, leaving 6 bases unmatched. This CDR3 spans 17 amino acids. Germline CDR1 reads GTSNPN; CDR2 reads SVGIG (reference sequence). In nucleotides, the CDR3 is TGTGCCTGGAGTGGCTCCCGGACTAGCGGGGGCACAGATACGCAGTATTTT. As protein: CAWSGSRTSGGTDTQYF.

This chain uses TRBV27 with TRBJ1-1; D perhaps matches TRBD1 (5 bases). The V end was cut by 1 base, the J end by 1 base, with 10 bases between. The germline gives CDR1 MNHEY, CDR2 SMNVEV (reference sequence). CDR3 length: 15 amino acids. Here the CDR3 reads CASSLYGGANTEAFF. In nucleotides, the CDR3 is TGTGCCAGCAGTTTATATGGAGGGGCGAACACTGAAGCTTTCTTT.

This chain joins TRBV9 and TRBJ2-4; 7 bases align to TRBD1. Germline assignment: CDR1 SGDLS and CDR2 YYNGEE. Trimming cost V 3 bases and J 2 bases; bases outside gene matches: 2. CDR3 length: 14 residues. The CDR3, as DNA: TGTGCCAGCAGCGCAGGGGGTACCAAAAACATTCAGTACTTC. Amino acid sequence: CASSAGGTKNIQYF.